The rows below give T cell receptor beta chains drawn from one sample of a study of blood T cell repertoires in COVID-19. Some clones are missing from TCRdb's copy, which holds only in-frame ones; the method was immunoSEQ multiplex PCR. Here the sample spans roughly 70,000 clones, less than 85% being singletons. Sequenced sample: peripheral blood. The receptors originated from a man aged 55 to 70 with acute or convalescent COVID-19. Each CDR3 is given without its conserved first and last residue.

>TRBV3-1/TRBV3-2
ASSQDFSGGGGYT
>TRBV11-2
ASSAQGNTIY
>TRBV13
ASSLGTVVSYGYT
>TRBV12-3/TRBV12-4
ASGPGVGEQF
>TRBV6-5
ASSSLAGGPIREQF
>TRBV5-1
ASSSGLANSYEQY
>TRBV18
ASSPRGQYNQPQH
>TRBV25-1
ASSDLGDSNQPQH
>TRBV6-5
ASKELWNTEAF
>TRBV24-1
ATSDLTGGTGELF
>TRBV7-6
ASSLRFATSSGQETQY
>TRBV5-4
ASSLEAGENTGELF
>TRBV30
AWSISRTGRSGNTIY
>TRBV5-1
ASSLDESGYGYT
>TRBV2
ASSEPRLAQLYEQY